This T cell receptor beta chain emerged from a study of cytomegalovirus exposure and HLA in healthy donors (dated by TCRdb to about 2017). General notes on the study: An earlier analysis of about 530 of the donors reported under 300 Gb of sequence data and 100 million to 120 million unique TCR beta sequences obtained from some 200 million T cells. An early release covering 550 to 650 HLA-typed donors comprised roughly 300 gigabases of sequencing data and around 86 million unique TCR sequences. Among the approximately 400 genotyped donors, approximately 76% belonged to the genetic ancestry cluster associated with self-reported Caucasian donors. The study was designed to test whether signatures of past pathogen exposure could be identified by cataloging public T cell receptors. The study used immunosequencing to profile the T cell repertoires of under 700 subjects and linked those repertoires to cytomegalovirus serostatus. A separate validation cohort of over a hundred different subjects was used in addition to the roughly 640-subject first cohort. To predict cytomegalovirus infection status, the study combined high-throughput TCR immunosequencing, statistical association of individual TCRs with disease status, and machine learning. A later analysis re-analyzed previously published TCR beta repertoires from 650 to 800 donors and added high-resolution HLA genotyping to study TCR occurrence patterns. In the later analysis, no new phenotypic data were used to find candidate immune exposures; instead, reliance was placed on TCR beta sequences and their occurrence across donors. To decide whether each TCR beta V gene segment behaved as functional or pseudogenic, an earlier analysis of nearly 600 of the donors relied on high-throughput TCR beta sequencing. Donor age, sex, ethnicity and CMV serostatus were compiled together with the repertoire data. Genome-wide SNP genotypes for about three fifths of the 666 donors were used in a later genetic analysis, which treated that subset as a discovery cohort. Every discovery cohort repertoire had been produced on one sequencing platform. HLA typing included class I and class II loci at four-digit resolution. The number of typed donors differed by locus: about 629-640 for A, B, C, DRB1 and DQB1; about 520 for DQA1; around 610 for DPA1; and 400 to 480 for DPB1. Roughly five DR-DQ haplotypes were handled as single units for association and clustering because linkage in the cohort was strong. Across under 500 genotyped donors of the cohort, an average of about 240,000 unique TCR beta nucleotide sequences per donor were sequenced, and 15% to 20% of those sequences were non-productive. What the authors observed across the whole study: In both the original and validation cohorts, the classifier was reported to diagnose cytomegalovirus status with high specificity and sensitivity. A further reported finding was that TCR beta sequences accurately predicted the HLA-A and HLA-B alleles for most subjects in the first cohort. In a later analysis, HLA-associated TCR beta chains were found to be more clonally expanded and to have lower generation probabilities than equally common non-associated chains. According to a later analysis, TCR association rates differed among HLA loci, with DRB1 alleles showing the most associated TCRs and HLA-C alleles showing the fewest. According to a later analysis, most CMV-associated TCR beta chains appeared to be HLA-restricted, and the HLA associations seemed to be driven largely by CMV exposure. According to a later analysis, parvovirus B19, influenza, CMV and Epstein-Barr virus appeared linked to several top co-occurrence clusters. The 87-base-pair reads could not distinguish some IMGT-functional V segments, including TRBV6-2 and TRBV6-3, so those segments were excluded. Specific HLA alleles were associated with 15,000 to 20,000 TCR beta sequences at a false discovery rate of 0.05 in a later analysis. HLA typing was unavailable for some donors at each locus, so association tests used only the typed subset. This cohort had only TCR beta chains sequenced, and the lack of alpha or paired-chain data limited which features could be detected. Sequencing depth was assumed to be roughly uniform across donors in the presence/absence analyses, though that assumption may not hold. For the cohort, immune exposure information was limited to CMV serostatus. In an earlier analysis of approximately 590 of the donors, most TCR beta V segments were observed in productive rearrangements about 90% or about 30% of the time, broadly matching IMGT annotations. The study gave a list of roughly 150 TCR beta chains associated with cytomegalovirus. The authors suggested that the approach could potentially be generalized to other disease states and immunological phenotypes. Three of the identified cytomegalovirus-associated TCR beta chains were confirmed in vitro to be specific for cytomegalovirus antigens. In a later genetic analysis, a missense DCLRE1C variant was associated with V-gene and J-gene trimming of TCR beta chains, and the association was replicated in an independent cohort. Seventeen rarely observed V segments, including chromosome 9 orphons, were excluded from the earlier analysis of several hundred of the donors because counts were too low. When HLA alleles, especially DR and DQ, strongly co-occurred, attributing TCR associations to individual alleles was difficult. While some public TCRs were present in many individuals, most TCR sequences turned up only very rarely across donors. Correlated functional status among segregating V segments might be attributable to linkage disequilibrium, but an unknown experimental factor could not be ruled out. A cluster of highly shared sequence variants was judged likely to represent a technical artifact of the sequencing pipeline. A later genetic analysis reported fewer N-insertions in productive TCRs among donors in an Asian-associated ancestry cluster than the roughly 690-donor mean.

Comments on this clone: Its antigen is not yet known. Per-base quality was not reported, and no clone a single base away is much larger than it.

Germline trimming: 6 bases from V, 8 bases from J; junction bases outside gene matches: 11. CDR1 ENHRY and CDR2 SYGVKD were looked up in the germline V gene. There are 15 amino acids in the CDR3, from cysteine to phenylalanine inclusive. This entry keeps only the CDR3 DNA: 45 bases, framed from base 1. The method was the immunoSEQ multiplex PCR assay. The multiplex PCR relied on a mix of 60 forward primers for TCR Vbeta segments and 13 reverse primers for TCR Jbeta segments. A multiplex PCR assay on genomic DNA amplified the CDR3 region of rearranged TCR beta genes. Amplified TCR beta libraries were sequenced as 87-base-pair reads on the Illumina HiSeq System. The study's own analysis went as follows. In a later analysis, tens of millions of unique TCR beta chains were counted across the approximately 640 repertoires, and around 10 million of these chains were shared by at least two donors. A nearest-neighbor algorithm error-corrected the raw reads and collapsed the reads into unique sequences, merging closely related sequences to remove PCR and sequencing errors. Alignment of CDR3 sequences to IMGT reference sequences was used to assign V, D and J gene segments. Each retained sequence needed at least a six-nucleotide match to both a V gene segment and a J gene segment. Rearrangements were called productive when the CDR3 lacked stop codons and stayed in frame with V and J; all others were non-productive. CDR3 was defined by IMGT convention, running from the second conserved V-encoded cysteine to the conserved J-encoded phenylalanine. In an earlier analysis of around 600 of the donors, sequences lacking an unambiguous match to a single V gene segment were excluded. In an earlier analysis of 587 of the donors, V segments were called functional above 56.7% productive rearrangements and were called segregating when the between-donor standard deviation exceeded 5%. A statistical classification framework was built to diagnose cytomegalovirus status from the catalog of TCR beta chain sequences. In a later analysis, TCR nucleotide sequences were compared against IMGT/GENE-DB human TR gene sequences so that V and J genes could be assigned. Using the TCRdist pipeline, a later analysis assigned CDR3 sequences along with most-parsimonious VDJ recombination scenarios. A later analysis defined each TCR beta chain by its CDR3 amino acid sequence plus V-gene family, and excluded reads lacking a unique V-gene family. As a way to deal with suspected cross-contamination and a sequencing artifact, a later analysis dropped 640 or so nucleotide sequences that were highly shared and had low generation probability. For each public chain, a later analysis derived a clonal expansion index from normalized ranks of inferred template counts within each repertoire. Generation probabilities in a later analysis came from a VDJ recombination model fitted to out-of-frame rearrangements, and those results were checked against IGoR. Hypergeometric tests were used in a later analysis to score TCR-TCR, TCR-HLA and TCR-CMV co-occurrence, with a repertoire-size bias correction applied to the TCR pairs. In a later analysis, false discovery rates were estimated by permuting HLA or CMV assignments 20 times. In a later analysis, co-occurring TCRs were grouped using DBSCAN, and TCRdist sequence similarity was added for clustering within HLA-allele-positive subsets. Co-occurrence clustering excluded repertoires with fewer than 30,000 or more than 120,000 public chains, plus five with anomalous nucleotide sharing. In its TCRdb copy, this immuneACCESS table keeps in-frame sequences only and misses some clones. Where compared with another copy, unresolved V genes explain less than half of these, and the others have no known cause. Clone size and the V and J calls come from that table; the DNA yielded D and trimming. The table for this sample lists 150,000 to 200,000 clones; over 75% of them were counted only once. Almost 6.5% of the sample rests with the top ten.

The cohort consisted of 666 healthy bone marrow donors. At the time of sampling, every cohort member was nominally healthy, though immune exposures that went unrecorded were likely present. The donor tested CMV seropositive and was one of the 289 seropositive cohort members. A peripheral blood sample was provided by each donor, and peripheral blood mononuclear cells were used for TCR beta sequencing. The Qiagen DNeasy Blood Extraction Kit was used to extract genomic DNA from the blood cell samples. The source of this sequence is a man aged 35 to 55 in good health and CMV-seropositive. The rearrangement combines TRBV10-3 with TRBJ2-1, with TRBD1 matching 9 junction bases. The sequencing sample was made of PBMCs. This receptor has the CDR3 CAISLLGQGYDEQFF. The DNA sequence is TGTGCCATCAGCCTCCTGGGACAGGGTTACGATGAGCAGTTCTTC.